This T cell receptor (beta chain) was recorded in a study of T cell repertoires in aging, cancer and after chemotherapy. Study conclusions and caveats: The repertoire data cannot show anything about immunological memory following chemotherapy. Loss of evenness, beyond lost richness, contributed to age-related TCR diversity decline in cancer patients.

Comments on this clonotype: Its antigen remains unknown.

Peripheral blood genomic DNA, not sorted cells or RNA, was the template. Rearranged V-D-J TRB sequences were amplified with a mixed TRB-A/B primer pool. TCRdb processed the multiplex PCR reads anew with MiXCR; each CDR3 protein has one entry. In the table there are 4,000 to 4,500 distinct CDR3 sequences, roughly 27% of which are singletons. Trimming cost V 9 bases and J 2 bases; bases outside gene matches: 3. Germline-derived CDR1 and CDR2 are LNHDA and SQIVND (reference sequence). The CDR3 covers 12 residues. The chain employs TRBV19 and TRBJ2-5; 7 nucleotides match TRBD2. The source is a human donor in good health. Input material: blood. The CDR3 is CASQGLQETQYF. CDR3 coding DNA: TGTGCCAGCCAGGGACTACAAGAGACCCAGTACTTC.